This note documents a single TCR beta chain sequence. Its target is unknown. V was shortened by 5 bases and J by 0 bases, with 11 bases between the two germline ends. There are 15 residues in the CDR3. Germline V lookup: CDR1 MNHNS, CDR2 SASEGT. The study ran its PCR with 60 Vbeta and 13 Jbeta primers. Only in-frame clones appear in the TCRdb table, and some are missing; sequencing was by immunoSEQ multiplex PCR. Counted here are some 150,000 clones, 80% occurring once; the ten biggest clones make up approximately 4.5%. This sample stems from a study of cytomegalovirus exposure and HLA in healthy donors. Regarding the study as a whole: An observed cluster of highly shared sequence variants was recorded as a likely sequencing artifact.

This clonotype was sampled from a man younger than 40 in good health and CMV-seronegative. The specimen sequenced was PBMCs. The J gene is TRBJ1-5, the V gene TRBV6-1, with a possible D match to TRBD1 (6 bases). The CDR3: CASSPRQVSNQPQHF. Written as DNA, the CDR3 is TGTGCCAGCAGTCCTAGACAGGTTAGCAATCAGCCCCAGCATTTT.